The source of this T cell receptor (beta chain) is a study of T-cell memory formation after mild COVID-19. About the study: TCR clusters largely stayed donor specific.

5'RACE with constant-segment primers yielded barcoded, UMI-tagged TCR alpha and TCR beta cDNA libraries. Via MiXCR, TCRdb re-called the 5' RACE reads, giving one row per CDR3 protein. The data show nearly 350,000 distinct CDR3 sequences, 13% seen once. Comments on this clonotype: As yet, its antigen is unknown.

The CDR3 contains 13 residues. The germline gives CDR1 SGHKS, CDR2 YYEKEE (reference sequence). The V end was cut by 7 bases, the J end by 4 bases, with 15 bases between. Study outcomes and limitations: Pre-infection memory contained some responding clones, which suggested that cross-reactive memory had joined.

This TCR came from a man between 18 and 29 years old who had mild COVID-19 (a few samples of this study predate the infection). Cell type and time point are not known. The rearrangement joins TRBV5-5 to TRBJ2-7, with D maybe TRBD1 (6 bases). What was sequenced was PBMCs or a T cell subset sorted from them (not recorded which). Written as DNA, the CDR3 is TGTGCCAGCTACGGGGCAGGGGTGTACGAGCAGTACTTC. As protein: CASYGAGVYEQYF. The variable domain in full, with the rest retrieved from reference TRBV5-5 and TRBJ2-7, is DAGVTQSPTHLIKTRGQQVTLRCSPISGHKSVSWYQQVLGQGPQFIFQYYEKEERGRGNFPDRFSARQFPNYSSELNVNALLLGDSALYLCASYGAGVYEQYFGPGTRLTVT.